These 5 T cell receptor beta chains share one sample of origin, sequenced in a study of T-cell reconstitution after alpha-beta-depleted transplantation in children. Preparation of the TCRbeta library was carried out with unique molecular identifiers. TCRdb passed the PCR reads through MiXCR, listing each CDR3 protein once. Among about 510,000 distinct CDR3 sequences listed, roughly 11% were seen once. The material sequenced was PBMCs, mostly from graft donor cells, taken 180 days after TCRalphabeta/CD19-depleted stem cell transplant. These receptors were obtained from a female patient between 2 and 15 years old who had a stem cell transplant for aplastic anemia, so the T cells may come from the graft donor.

V and J are TRBV6-2 or TRBV6-3 and TRBJ1-5, with D possibly TRBD1 on 6 matching bases. Germline loops: CDR1 MNHEY, CDR2 SVGEGT. V lost 2 bases to trimming and J lost 0 bases, with 11 bases between them. The length of the CDR3 is 16 residues. The CDR3 DNA follows: TGTGCCAGCAGTTACAGAAGGACAGCTAGCAATCAGCCCCAGCATTTT. Translated: CASSYRRTASNQPQHF.

The chain employs TRBV4-3 and TRBJ2-2; D gene unclear. Trimming cost V 1 base and J 0 bases, with 9 bases left between them. CDR1 is LGHNA, CDR2 YSLEER, per germline. The CDR3 loop spans 16 amino acids. In DNA, the CDR3 is TGCGCCAGCAGCCAAGCCTCTGATACGAACACCGGGGAGCTGTTTTTT. Its protein product is CASSQASDTNTGELFF.

This clonotype was seen only a few times. The V gene is TRBV3-1, the J gene TRBJ2-2; no reliable D call. V was pared by 1 base and J by 4 bases, with 4 bases between. Germline values: CDR1 LGHDT, CDR2 YNNKEL (reference sequence). CDR3 size: 13 residues. The CDR3 is CASSQVTTGELFF. The CDR3 coding sequence is TGTGCCAGCAGCCAAGTAACCACCGGGGAGCTGTTTTTT.

This clonotype occurred many times. The chain has TRBV28 and TRBJ2-1; 9 bases are shared with TRBD1. Germline lookup yields CDR1 MDHEN and CDR2 SYDVKM. V was clipped by 7 bases and J by 7 bases; unmatched bases: 8. This CDR3 contains 14 residues. The CDR3 sequence: CASKIGTGRNEQFF. Written as DNA, the CDR3 is TGTGCCAGCAAGATCGGGACAGGGAGGAATGAGCAGTTCTTC.

Ten or more counts support this clonotype. J is TRBJ2-5 and V is TRBV4-3, with 10 nucleotides matching TRBD1. The V gene's germline CDR1 is LGHNA and CDR2 YSLEER. This CDR3 has 13 amino acids. Trimming at V came to 6 bases and at J to 4 bases, leaving 2 bases not matched to a gene. CDR3 amino acids: CASSRTGGETQYF. The CDR3 DNA reads TGCGCCAGCAGTCGGACAGGGGGAGAGACCCAGTACTTC.